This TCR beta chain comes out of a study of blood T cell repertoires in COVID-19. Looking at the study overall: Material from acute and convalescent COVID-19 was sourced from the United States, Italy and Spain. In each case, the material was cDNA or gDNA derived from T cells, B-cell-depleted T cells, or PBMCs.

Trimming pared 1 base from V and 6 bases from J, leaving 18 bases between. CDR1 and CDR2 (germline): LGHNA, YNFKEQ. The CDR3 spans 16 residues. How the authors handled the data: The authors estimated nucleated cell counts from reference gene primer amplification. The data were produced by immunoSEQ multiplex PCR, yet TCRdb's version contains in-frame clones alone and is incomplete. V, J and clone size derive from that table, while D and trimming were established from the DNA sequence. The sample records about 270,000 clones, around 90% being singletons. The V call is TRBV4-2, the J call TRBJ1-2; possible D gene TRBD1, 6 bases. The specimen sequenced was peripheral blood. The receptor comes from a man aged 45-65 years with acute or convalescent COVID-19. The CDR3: CASSQGGRGRLDGYTF. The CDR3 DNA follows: TGTGCCAGCAGCCAAGGGGGGCGGGGGCGCTTGGATGGCTACACCTTC.